A selection of T cell receptor beta chains follows, all from one sample in a study of untreated major depressive disorder. Measured with immunoSEQ multiplex PCR; TCRdb has only the in-frame clones, and not every one. The sample includes 15,000 to 20,000 clones, 80% to 95% of them seen just once. Sequencing input: CD4+ T cells from PBMCs. Receptors were obtained from a woman aged 40-49 years with major depressive disorder. Both conserved end residues are part of each CDR3. Fields, in order: D gene, V gene, J gene, clone size, CDR3 DNA, CDR3 protein. D genes are given only for firm matches. A row's size may be missing; if present it is once, few, many or a size class.

d_call: TRBD1; v_call: TRBV6-1; j_call: TRBJ2-7; clone_size: NA; cdr3_nt: TGTGCCAGCAGTGAATATTTAGGGGGACAGGCGTCCTACGAGCAGTACTTC; cdr3_aa: CASSEYLGGQASYEQYF
d_call: NA; v_call: TRBV10-3; j_call: TRBJ1-1; clone_size: NA; cdr3_nt: TGTGCCATCAGTCCCGGGTTAGGGGGAGGCACTGAAGCTTTCTTT; cdr3_aa: CAISPGLGGGTEAFF
d_call: NA; v_call: TRBV25-1; j_call: TRBJ1-4; clone_size: NA; cdr3_nt: TGTGCCAGCATCAACAGTAATGAAAAACTGTTTTTT; cdr3_aa: CASINSNEKLFF
d_call: NA; v_call: TRBV6-6; j_call: TRBJ1-5; clone_size: NA; cdr3_nt: TGTGCCCCAAATCAGCCCCAGCATTTT; cdr3_aa: CAPNQPQHF
d_call: NA; v_call: TRBV25-1; j_call: TRBJ1-2; clone_size: once; cdr3_nt: TGTGCCAGCACTGACTCGAGGGTCTCACGAGGCTATGGCTACACCTTC; cdr3_aa: CASTDSRVSRGYGYTF
d_call: NA; v_call: TRBV10-3; j_call: TRBJ1-5; clone_size: NA; cdr3_nt: TGTGCCATCAGTCGGGACTCCAATCAGCCCCAGCATTTT; cdr3_aa: CAISRDSNQPQHF
d_call: NA; v_call: TRBV15; j_call: TRBJ1-2; clone_size: NA; cdr3_nt: TGTGCCACCAGCCAGGGACTGGGACAACGGGAAGGAGGCTACACCTTC; cdr3_aa: CATSQGLGQREGGYTF
d_call: NA; v_call: TRBV11-2; j_call: TRBJ1-4; clone_size: NA; cdr3_nt: TGTGCCAGCAGCTTAGAACCGTCGTCCAAACTGTTTTTT; cdr3_aa: CASSLEPSSKLFF
d_call: NA; v_call: TRBV4-2; j_call: TRBJ1-1; clone_size: NA; cdr3_nt: TGTGCCAGCAGCCAGGGGACCAAGAACACTGAAGCTTTCTTT; cdr3_aa: CASSQGTKNTEAFF
d_call: NA; v_call: TRBV11-3; j_call: TRBJ1-1; clone_size: NA; cdr3_nt: TGTGCCAGCAGCTCCCGAAAGGGTGAAGCTTTCTTT; cdr3_aa: CASSSRKGEAFF
d_call: NA; v_call: TRBV19; j_call: TRBJ1-4; clone_size: NA; cdr3_nt: TGTGCCAGTAGTATAGTGGTAGGCGAAAAACTGTTTTTT; cdr3_aa: CASSIVVGEKLFF
d_call: NA; v_call: TRBV9; j_call: TRBJ1-1; clone_size: NA; cdr3_nt: TGTGCCAGCAGCGTAGGTCCGGGAGGGAACACTGAAGCTTTCTTT; cdr3_aa: CASSVGPGGNTEAFF
d_call: NA; v_call: TRBV4-1; j_call: TRBJ1-5; clone_size: once; cdr3_nt: TGCGCCAGCAATCCTGGACAGCTTAGCAATCAGCCCCAGCATTTT; cdr3_aa: CASNPGQLSNQPQHF